The following is a T cell receptor (beta chain) sequence with its context. Authors' processing steps: For nucleated cells, counts were estimated from reference gene primer amplification. Repertoires were generated with immunoSEQ multiplex PCR, while TCRdb's copy carries only in-frame clones and drops some. V and J calls and clone size are copied from that table; D and trimming were computed from the DNA. The table lists about 210,000 clones, roughly 85% of them singletons. CDR3 length: 15 residues. This sample was included in a study of blood T cell repertoires in COVID-19. For the study at large: Sample material is recorded as cDNA or gDNA derived from T cells, B-cell-depleted T cells, or PBMCs.

The sample comprised peripheral blood. The chain links TRBV21-1 to TRBJ2-7; the table's D call, TRBD2, has no DNA check behind it. TRBV21-1 is deemed a pseudogene. This TCR derives from a woman aged 40 to 50 with active or convalescent COVID-19. The CDR3 here is CASSKGRRELGEQYF. The CDR3 DNA sequence: TGTGCCAGCAGCAAAGGCAGGCGGGAGCTTGGAGAGCAGTACTTC.